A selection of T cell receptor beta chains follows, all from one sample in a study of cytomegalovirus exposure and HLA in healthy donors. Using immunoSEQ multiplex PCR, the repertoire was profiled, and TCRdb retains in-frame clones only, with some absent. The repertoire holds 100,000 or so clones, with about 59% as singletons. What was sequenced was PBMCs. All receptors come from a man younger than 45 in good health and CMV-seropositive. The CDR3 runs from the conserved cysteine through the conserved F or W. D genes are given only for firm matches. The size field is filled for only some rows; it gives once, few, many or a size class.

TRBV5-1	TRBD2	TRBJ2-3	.	CASRREAADTQYF	TGCGCCAGCAGACGGGAGGCCGCAGATACGCAGTATTTT
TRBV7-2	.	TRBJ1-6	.	CASSLAGVSNSPLHF	TGTGCCAGCAGCTTAGCTGGAGTTAGTAATTCCCCCCTCCACTTT
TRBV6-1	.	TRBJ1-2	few	CASSEILAGGYGYTF	TGTGCCAGCAGTGAAATATTGGCCGGAGGGTATGGCTACACCTTC
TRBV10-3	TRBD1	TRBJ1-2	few	CAITEGQGDGYTF	TGTGCCATCACCGAGGGGCAGGGGGATGGCTACACCTTC
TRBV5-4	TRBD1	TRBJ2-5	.	CASSMDRDGTQYF	TGTGCCAGCAGCATGGACAGGGACGGGACCCAGTACTTC
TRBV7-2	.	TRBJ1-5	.	CASSFRGNQPQHF	TGTGCCAGCAGCTTCCGGGGCAATCAGCCCCAGCATTTT
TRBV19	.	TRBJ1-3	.	CASTVFYSGNTIYF	TGTGCCAGTACGGTTTTCTACTCTGGAAACACCATATATTTT
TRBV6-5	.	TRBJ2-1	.	CATHGSGSYNEQFF	TGTGCCACCCACGGTTCAGGCTCCTACAATGAGCAGTTCTTC
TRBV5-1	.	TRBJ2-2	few	CASSLEGHYTGELFF	TGCGCCAGCAGCTTGGAGGGACACTACACCGGGGAGCTGTTTTTT
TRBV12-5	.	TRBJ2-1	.	CASGHDREQFF	TGTGCTAGTGGTCACGACAGGGAGCAGTTCTTC
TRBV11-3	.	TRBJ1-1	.	CASSSKQGFEAFF	TGTGCCAGCAGCTCAAAACAGGGATTTGAAGCTTTCTTT
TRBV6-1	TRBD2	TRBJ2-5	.	CASRERGGQETQYF	TGTGCCAGCAGGGAGCGGGGGGGCCAAGAGACCCAGTACTTC
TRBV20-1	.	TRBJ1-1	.	CSARGGGAFF	TGCAGTGCTAGAGGGGGGGGCGCTTTCTTT
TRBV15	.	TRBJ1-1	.	CATSAGTGTEAFF	TGTGCCACAAGCGCGGGTACCGGCACTGAAGCTTTCTTT
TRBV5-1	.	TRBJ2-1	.	CASSRYSYNEQFF	TGCGCCAGCAGCCGGTACTCCTACAATGAGCAGTTCTTC
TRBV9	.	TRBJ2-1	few	CASSTTGLTSYNEQFF	TGTGCCAGCAGCACGACAGGATTAACGTCCTACAATGAGCAGTTCTTC
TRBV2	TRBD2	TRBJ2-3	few	CASSEERGGYTDTQYF	TGTGCCAGCAGTGAGGAGCGGGGGGGCTATACAGATACGCAGTATTTT
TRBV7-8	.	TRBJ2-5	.	CASSPREETQYF	TGTGCCAGCAGCCCTAGGGAGGAGACCCAGTACTTC
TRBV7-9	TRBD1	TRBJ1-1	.	CASSYQGDTEAFF	TGTGCCAGCAGCTATCAGGGGGACACTGAAGCTTTCTTT
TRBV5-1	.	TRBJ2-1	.	CASSLGGGPYNEQFF	TGCGCCAGCAGCTTAGGGGGGGGGCCCTACAATGAGCAGTTCTTC
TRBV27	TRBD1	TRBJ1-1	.	CASNIGTGKMNTEAFF	TGTGCCAGCAACATCGGGACAGGTAAAATGAACACTGAAGCTTTCTTT
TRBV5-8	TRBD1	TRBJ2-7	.	CASRWTGGSEQYF	TGTGCCAGCAGGTGGACAGGGGGCTCCGAGCAGTACTTC
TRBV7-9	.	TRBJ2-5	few	CASSLDPIETQYF	TGTGCCAGCAGCTTAGATCCAATAGAGACCCAGTACTTC
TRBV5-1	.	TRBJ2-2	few	CASRAQANTGELFF	TGCGCCAGCAGAGCACAGGCGAACACCGGGGAGCTGTTTTTT
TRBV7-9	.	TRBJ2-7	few	CASSAPRRGAPYEQYF	TGTGCCAGCAGCGCTCCTCGTAGGGGTGCACCCTACGAGCAGTACTTC
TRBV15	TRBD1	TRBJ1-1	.	CATSDRGDGNTEAFF	TGTGCCACCAGTGACAGGGGAGATGGGAACACTGAAGCTTTCTTT
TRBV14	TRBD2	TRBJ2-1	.	CASSQVRLADNEQFF	TGTGCCAGCAGCCAAGTGAGACTAGCGGACAATGAGCAGTTCTTC
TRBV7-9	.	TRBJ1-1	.	CASSHYSSMNTEAFF	TGTGCCAGCAGCCATTACAGTTCCATGAACACTGAAGCTTTCTTT
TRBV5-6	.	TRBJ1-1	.	CASSLGSRGEAFF	TGTGCCAGCAGCTTGGGGTCAAGGGGAGAAGCTTTCTTT
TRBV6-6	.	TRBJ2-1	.	CASSSRNEQFF	TGTGCCAGCAGTTCCCGGAATGAGCAGTTCTTC
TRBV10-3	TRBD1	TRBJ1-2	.	CAISGTGMDGYTF	TGTGCCATCAGCGGGACAGGGATGGATGGCTACACCTTC
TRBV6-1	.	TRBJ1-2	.	CASSEMAGLNYGYTF	TGTGCCAGCAGTGAAATGGCAGGGCTTAACTATGGCTACACCTTC